This T cell receptor beta chain emerged from a study of blood T cells in healthy people across ages. A J-beta primer mix and a sample-barcoded 5' primer were used in a second PCR of about 6 to 12 cycles. Each sample provided no less than 3 million CDR3-containing paired-end reads. TCRdb analysed the 5' RACE reads with MiXCR anew, one entry per CDR3 protein. The sample yields about 640,000 distinct CDR3 sequences, roughly 50% seen once. This clonotype was picked up a small number of times. The clonotype originates from a man in his sixties in good health. The source material was blood.

For the CDR3, the DNA is TGTGCCAGCAGCTTAAACGGACAGGGAGAGACCCAGTACTTC. Translation gives CASSLNGQGETQYF. The V gene is TRBV7-2, the J gene TRBJ2-5, with 8 bases that match TRBD1. CDR3 size: 14 residues. After removal of 2 bases from V and 4 bases from J, the junction contained 3 bases not matched to a gene. From germline, CDR1 is SGHTA and CDR2 FQGNSA.